This T cell receptor beta chain was obtained from a study of blood T cell repertoires in COVID-19. Study-wide background: Specimens from acute and convalescent COVID-19 originated in the United States, Italy and Spain.

Deletions cut 7 bases from V and 5 bases from J, with 11 bases between. Germline V lookup: CDR1 SNHLY, CDR2 FYNNEI. The CDR3 has 12 residues. Generated by immunoSEQ multiplex PCR, the TCRdb table keeps only in-frame clones and is missing some. The sample carries 180,000 or so clones, 90% recorded once. The J gene is TRBJ1-1, the V gene TRBV2; weak D call: TRBD1 (5 bases). Sequencing was performed on peripheral blood. This clonotype was obtained from a man in his forties or fifties with acute or convalescent COVID-19. This CDR3 is CASKSGGTEAFF. The CDR3 nucleotides read TGTGCCAGCAAAAGCGGGGGTACTGAAGCTTTCTTT.